The sequence of this T cell receptor (beta chain) was determined in a study of blood T cell repertoires in COVID-19 (dated by TCRdb to 2020 to 2021). Some background on the complete study: The collaborator samples originated in the United States, Italy and Spain and spanned the acute and convalescent phases of COVID-19. The samples were drawn from the first 160 participants of the ongoing ImmuneRACE study and from 950 to 1,500 subjects provided by 6 global collaborators. HLA class I and class II types, where available, came from metadata supplied by the sample provider rather than from assay-based typing. The repertoires were made available in a free public database intended to serve as a resource for research on the immune response to SARS-CoV-2. Sample metadata almost always included a de-identified subject ID, COVID-19 status, age in years and sex. The material from the prospective study consisted of cDNA or gDNA derived from T cells, B-cell-depleted T cells, or PBMCs. The dataset comprised deeply sampled blood TCRbeta repertoires from subjects exposed to, actively infected with, or recovered from COVID-19.

The germline V gene encodes CDR1 LGHNA and CDR2 YSLEER. V and J lose 1 base and 1 base, and a span of 11 bases separates them. From the cysteine through the phenylalanine, the CDR3 covers 16 amino acids. The read is trimmed to its CDR3 DNA, 48 bases read in frame from base 1. To note about this clone: Its antigen specificity is not known. Nothing much larger sits one base from this clone, and base qualities are not available.

One collaborating source in Seattle enrolled patients during active infection and followed them longitudinally through the course of disease. The collaborating institutions used their own protocols to collect whole blood in K2EDTA tubes. For TCRbeta analysis, collaborators shipped samples in one of three forms: frozen whole blood, isolated PBMCs, or DNA extracted from either of those sample types. TCRbeta CDR3 regions were amplified from genomic DNA by means of the immunoSEQ Assay, a bias-controlled multiplex PCR. As for the original processing: The number of nucleated cells in each sample was estimated from the amplification of reference gene primers within the assay. Sequence reads were collapsed and filtered to measure the absolute abundance of every unique TCRbeta CDR3 rearrangement. Productive Simpson clonality was computed per sample as the square root of Simpson's diversity index over productive rearrangements. TCRdb limited this immuneACCESS table to in-frame rearrangements with V and J called. A share of clones is missing; checked studies link under half to unresolved V genes, and the rest is unexplained. V, J and clone size were drawn from that table, and D and trimming were deduced from the DNA. This sample has fewer than 300,000 clones in its table, and approximately 85% of those were observed once. The top ten constitute 0.87% of the sample.

What the study reported, not specific to this receptor: The quantity of clinical and demographic metadata differed by source and by participant and was supplied without curation.

The V and J genes are TRBV4-3 and TRBJ2-4; no D gene call is confident. The receptor was isolated from a human donor with COVID-19, enrolled during active disease. The donor label of this sample is uncertain. Sequencing was carried out using peripheral blood. The encoded CDR3 is CASSQVLLGAKNIQYF. At the DNA level, the sequence is TGCGCCAGCAGCCAAGTTCTCCTCGGGGCCAAAAACATTCAGTACTTC.